Sequencing of this T cell receptor (beta chain) was carried out in a study of blood T cell repertoires in COVID-19. The length of the CDR3 is 11 residues. V was pared by 1 base and J by 8 bases, with 5 bases between. Germline values: CDR1 SEHNR, CDR2 FQNEAQ (reference sequence). Profiling relied on immunoSEQ multiplex PCR, and the TCRdb table lists in-frame clones only, not all of them. This table holds approximately 500,000 clones, 70% to 90% found once. Cohort assignment relied on participant-reported clinical history. The rearrangement joins TRBV7-9 to TRBJ1-1; D not resolved. The origin of this receptor is a woman aged 40 to 50 who had recovered from COVID-19. Sequenced material: PBMCs or T cells enriched from blood (not recorded which). The CDR3 region is CASSLDKEAFF. CDR3 DNA: TGTGCCAGCAGCTTAGACAAGGAAGCTTTCTTT.